Presented here are 21 T cell receptor beta chains from one specimen sequenced in a study of cytotoxic CD8 clonotypes in ibrutinib-treated CLL. Assay used: immunoSEQ multiplex PCR; TCRdb lists only in-frame clones, some missing. The sample records some 8,900 clones, 60% to 80% being singletons. The sample in question was PBMCs, obtained before ibrutinib treatment. All receptors come from a human donor with chronic lymphocytic leukemia.

This sequence joins TRBV6-1 and TRBJ1-2; weak D call: TRBD1 (5 bases). With 11 bases removed from V and 2 bases from J, the gap between germline ends came to 15 bases. Germline lookup yields CDR1 MNHNS and CDR2 SASEGT. This CDR3 has 13 residues. CDR3 sequence (DNA): TGTGCCGGGACGAGAGAGCTGAACTATGGCTACACCTTC. Amino acids: CAGTRELNYGYTF.

The gene calls are TRBV28 and TRBJ1-1, with a possible D match to TRBD1 (5 bases). This CDR3 contains 16 residues. From germline, CDR1 is MDHEN and CDR2 SYDVKM. V lost 6 bases and J lost 1, with 18 bases in between. CDR3 sequence reads: CASRIIAGTQNTEAFF. As DNA, the CDR3 is TGTGCCAGCAGAATCATCGCCGGGACTCAGAACACTGAAGCTTTCTTT.

This sequence joins TRBV10-2 and TRBJ2-3; possibly TRBD2 for D (6 bases). CDR1 WSHSY and CDR2 SAAADI come from the germline V gene. Trimming left V 6 bases short and J 5 bases short, with 18 bases between. The CDR3 runs to 15 residues. The CDR3 loop is CASSPTGGEKDTQYF. CDR3 nucleotides: TGCGCCAGCAGCCCAACCGGGGGAGAGAAAGATACGCAGTATTTT.

This rearrangement joins TRBV5-8 to TRBJ1-5; 9 bases are a match to TRBD1. The CDR3 length is 14 residues. Germline V gene lookup returns CDR1 SGHTS and CDR2 YDEGEE. The V gene end was trimmed by 4 bases and the J gene end by 6 bases; junction bases not matched to a gene: 5. CDR3: CASSRDRDGQPQHF. The CDR3 DNA reads as TGTGCCAGCAGCCGGGACAGGGACGGTCAGCCCCAGCATTTT.

This clone was detected a few times. The gene calls are TRBV7-9 and TRBJ1-2; D uncertain. Germline V gene data show CDR1 as SEHNR and CDR2 as FQNEAQ (reference sequence). Trimming took off 1 base at V and 4 bases at J, with 10 bases between the two ends. The CDR3 has 14 residues. The CDR3 nucleotides are TGTGCCAGCAGCTTAGAAAGGGCAGCCTATGGCTACACCTTC. Protein sequence: CASSLERAAYGYTF.

J is TRBJ2-2 and V is TRBV19, with D perhaps matching TRBD1 (6 bases). Germline V CDR1 and CDR2: LNHDA, SQIVND (reference sequence). Trimming pared 3 bases from V and 10 bases from J, leaving 18 bases between. The CDR3 consists of 15 residues. CDR3: CASSIKGHLLTELFF. The CDR3 DNA follows: TGTGCCAGTAGTATTAAGGGACACCTTCTAACGGAGCTGTTTTTT.

The chain couples TRBV29-1 to TRBJ2-1, with 8 nucleotides matching TRBD2. This CDR3 is 14 amino acids long. Germline lookup yields CDR1 SQVTM and CDR2 ANQGSEA. V was clipped by 6 bases and J by 0 bases; unmatched bases: 4. The CDR3 DNA sequence: TGCAGCGTGGAGCGGGAGACCTCCTACAATGAGCAGTTCTTC. Its protein product is CSVERETSYNEQFF.

The rearrangement uses TRBV27 and TRBJ2-7, with D perhaps TRBD2 (6 bases). This CDR3 contains 13 residues. V lost 6 bases, J lost 6 bases, and 15 bases lay in between. The V gene's germline CDR1 is MNHEY and CDR2 SMNVEV (reference sequence). This CDR3 is CASRRGRISEQYF. In nucleotides, the CDR3 is TGTGCCAGCAGGCGGGGTCGTATTTCCGAGCAGTACTTC.

This clone has only a few counts. The chain combines TRBV30 with TRBJ2-3, with no clear D. Germline assignment: CDR1 GTSNPN and CDR2 SVGIG (reference sequence). This CDR3 comprises 13 residues. V was trimmed by 4 bases and J by 1 base, leaving 9 bases between them. CDR3 region: CAWTGFRTDTQYF. In DNA form, the CDR3 reads TGTGCCTGGACTGGATTCCGCACAGATACGCAGTATTTT.

The chain joins TRBV5-4 to TRBJ1-4; 11 nucleotides align to TRBD1. J was trimmed by 8 bases and V by 4 bases; bases with no gene match: 7. CDR1 and CDR2 (germline): SGHNT, YYREEE (reference sequence). The CDR3 sequence is 15 residues long. DNA for the CDR3: TGTGCCAGCAGCATCCCGGGACAGGGGGTAGAAAAACTGTTTTTT. It encodes CASSIPGQGVEKLFF.

A remark on this clone: Germline and junction disagree at one end, which may indicate a read error. The gene calls are TRBV7-7 and TRBJ2-1, with a weak D call TRBD2 (7 bases). Germline-derived CDR1 and CDR2 are SSHAT and FNYEAQ (reference sequence). The CDR3 is 15 residues long. The CDR3 region has the DNA TGTGCTAGCAGCTTAGATAGGGGGGGCTACAATGAGCAGTTCTTC. Protein sequence: CASSLDRGGYNEQFF.

This chain uses TRBV15 with TRBJ2-1; 7 bases match TRBD2. The ends lost 4 bases at V and 4 bases at J; junction bases unmatched: 7. The germline gives CDR1 LNHNV, CDR2 YYDKDF (reference sequence). This CDR3 has 15 residues. The CDR3 DNA follows: TGTGCCACCAGCACCTCAGCGGGATTATACAATGAGCAGTTCTTC. It translates to CATSTSAGLYNEQFF.

This clone has only one observation. The chain employs TRBV5-1 and TRBJ1-6, with a tentative D call TRBD1 (5 bases). Germline lookup yields CDR1 SGHRS and CDR2 YFSETQ. CDR3 length: 15 amino acids. V was clipped by 2 bases and J by 10 bases, with 16 bases between them. CDR3 in DNA: TGCGCCAGCAGCTTTGACAGACTCGCAGAATCACCCCTCCACTTT. Its protein is CASSFDRLAESPLHF. The full variable domain, its missing parts supplied by reference TRBV5-1 and TRBJ1-6, is KAGVTQTPRYLIKTRGQQVTLSCSPISGHRSVSWYQQTPGQGLQFLFEYFSETQRNKGNFPGRFSGRQFSNSRSEMNVSTLELGDSALYLCASSFDRLAESPLHFGNGTRLTVT.

The chain joins TRBV10-3 to TRBJ1-1, with 7 bases identical to TRBD1. Germline CDR1 reads ENHRY; CDR2 reads SYGVKD. Losses at the gene ends were 0 bases for V and 1 base for J; bases not matched to a gene: 8. This CDR3 is built from 17 residues. The CDR3 loop reads CAISESKGRTGNTEAFF. CDR3 bases: TGTGCCATCAGTGAGTCGAAAGGGAGGACAGGGAACACTGAAGCTTTCTTT.

The chain employs TRBV5-4 and TRBJ2-7; perhaps D is TRBD1 or TRBD2 (5 bases each). The CDR3 has 15 amino acids. The germline gives CDR1 SGHNT, CDR2 YYREEE (reference sequence). The germline V and J ends were trimmed by 1 base and 1 base, with 12 bases remaining between them. The CDR3 DNA reads TGTGCCAGCAGCTTGTCTGGGGGAAAATCCTACGAGCAGTACTTC. It is translated as CASSLSGGKSYEQYF.

This chain uses TRBV7-9 with TRBJ1-1; 7 bases agree with TRBD1. The junction had 8 bases not matched to a gene; V was cut back by 0 bases and J by 7 bases. In germline, CDR1 is SEHNR, CDR2 FQNEAQ (reference sequence). The CDR3 has 15 residues. The CDR3 nucleotides read TGTGCCAGCAGCTTAGCGGTTCAGGGGGGTGGTGAAGCTTTCTTT. This sequence encodes CASSLAVQGGGEAFF.

This rearrangement joins TRBV6-6 to TRBJ2-3; 8 positions agree with TRBD2. J gave up 6 bases and V 2 bases, and 7 bases lay outside the gene matches. Germline values: CDR1 MNHNY, CDR2 SVGAGI (reference sequence). This CDR3 has 15 residues. The CDR3 bases are TGTGCCAGCAGTTACGCTAGCGGGCAAAGGGATACGCAGTATTTT. Its protein is CASSYASGQRDTQYF.

This chain connects TRBV7-8 to TRBJ2-1; the match to TRBD1 covers 10 bases. Germline CDR1 SGHVS, CDR2 FQNEAQ. This CDR3 is built from 15 residues. V shed 5 bases, J shed 3 bases, and the junction held 4 bases outside the gene matches. The CDR3 region is CASSLRDRGYNEQFF. CDR3 nucleotides: TGTGCCAGCAGCCTCCGGGACAGGGGCTACAATGAGCAGTTCTTC.

In DNA form, the CDR3 reads TGTGCCAGCAGCTTAGCGGCAGGGAGCTACGAGCAGTACTTC. It encodes CASSLAAGSYEQYF. V usage is TRBV11-2 and J usage is TRBJ2-7, with D tentatively TRBD1 or TRBD2 (5 bases each). This CDR3 comprises 14 residues. Looked up from germline, CDR1 is SGHAT and CDR2 is FQNNGV. With 1 base removed from V and 3 bases from J, the gap between germline ends came to 10 bases.

The V gene is TRBV5-5, the J gene TRBJ1-2, with 7 nucleotides matching TRBD1. Germline-derived CDR1 and CDR2 are SGHKS and YYEKEE (reference sequence). This CDR3 is 15 amino acids long. With 4 bases clipped from V and 0 bases from J, the junction kept 6 bases outside the gene matches. CDR3 residues: CASSQTGNTNYGYTF. CDR3 in DNA: TGTGCCAGCAGCCAGACAGGGAACACTAACTATGGCTACACCTTC.

This chain links TRBV4-2 with TRBJ1-2; no reliable D call. This CDR3 has 14 residues. Trimming left V 0 bases short and J 2 bases short, with 7 bases between. Germline V gene lookup returns CDR1 LGHNA and CDR2 YNFKEQ. CDR3 in amino acids: CASSQEDGNYGYTF. The CDR3 coding sequence is TGTGCCAGCAGCCAAGAAGACGGGAACTATGGCTACACCTTC.